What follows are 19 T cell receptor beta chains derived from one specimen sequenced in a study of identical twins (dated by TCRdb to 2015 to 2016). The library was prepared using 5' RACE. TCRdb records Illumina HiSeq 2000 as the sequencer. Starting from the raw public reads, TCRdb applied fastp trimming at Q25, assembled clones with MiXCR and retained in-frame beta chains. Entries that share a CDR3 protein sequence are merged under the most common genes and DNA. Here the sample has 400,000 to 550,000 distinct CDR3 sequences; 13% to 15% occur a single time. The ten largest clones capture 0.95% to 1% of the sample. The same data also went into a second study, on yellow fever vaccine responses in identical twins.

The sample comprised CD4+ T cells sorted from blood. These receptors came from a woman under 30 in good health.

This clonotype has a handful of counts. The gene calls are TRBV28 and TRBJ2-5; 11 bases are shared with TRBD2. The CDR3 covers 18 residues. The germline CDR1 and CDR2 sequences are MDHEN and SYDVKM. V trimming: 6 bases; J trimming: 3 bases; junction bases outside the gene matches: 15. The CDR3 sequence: CASRGGTSGYGAKETQYF. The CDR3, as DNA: TGTGCCAGCAGGGGAGGGACTAGCGGATATGGGGCCAAAGAGACCCAGTACTTC. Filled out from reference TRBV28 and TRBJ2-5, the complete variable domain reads DVKVTQSSRYLVKRTGEKVFLECVQDMDHENMFWYRQDPGLGLRLIYFSYDVKMKEKGDIPEGYSVSREKKERFSLILESASTNQTSMYLCASRGGTSGYGAKETQYFGPGTRLLVL.

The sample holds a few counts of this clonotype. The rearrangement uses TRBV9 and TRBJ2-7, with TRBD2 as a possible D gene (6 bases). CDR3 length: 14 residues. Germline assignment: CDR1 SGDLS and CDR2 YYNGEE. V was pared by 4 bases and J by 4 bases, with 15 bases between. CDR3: CASSPGVARYEQYF. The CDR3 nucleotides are TGTGCCAGCAGCCCGGGGGTAGCTCGGTACGAGCAGTACTTC.

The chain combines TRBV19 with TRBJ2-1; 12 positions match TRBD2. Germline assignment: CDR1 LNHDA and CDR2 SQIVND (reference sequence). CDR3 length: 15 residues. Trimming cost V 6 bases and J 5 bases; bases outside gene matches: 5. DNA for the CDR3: TGTGCCAGTAGGCCCCTAGCGGGAGGGAACAATGAGCAGTTCTTC. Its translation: CASRPLAGGNNEQFF. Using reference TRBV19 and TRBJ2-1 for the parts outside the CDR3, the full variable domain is DGGITQSPKYLFRKEGQNVTLSCEQNLNHDAMYWYRQDPGQGLRLIYYSQIVNDFQKGDIAEGYSVSREKKESFPLTVTSAQKNPTAFYLCASRPLAGGNNEQFFGPGTRLTVL.

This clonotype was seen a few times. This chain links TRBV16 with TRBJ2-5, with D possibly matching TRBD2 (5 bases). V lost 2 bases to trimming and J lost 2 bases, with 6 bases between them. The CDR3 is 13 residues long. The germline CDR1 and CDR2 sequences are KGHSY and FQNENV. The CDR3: CASSQTSQETQYF. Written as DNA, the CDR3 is TGTGCCAGCAGCCAAACTAGTCAAGAGACCCAGTACTTC.

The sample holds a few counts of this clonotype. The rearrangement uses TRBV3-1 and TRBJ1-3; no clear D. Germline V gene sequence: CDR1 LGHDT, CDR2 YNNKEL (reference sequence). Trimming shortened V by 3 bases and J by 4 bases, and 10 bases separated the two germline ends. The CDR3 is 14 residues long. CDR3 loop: CASSHSGSGNTIYF. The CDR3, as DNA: TGTGCCAGCAGCCATAGTGGCTCCGGAAACACCATATATTTT.

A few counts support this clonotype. The CDR3 region is CASSLDSLGGANTGELFF. As DNA, the CDR3 is TGTGCCAGCAGCTTAGACTCGTTAGGGGGCGCGAACACCGGGGAGCTGTTTTTT. The chain carries TRBV11-2 and TRBJ2-2; 7 bases are shared with TRBD1. V lost 0 bases to trimming and J lost 0 bases; unmatched junction nucleotides: 7. Per germline, CDR1 SGHAT and CDR2 FQNNGV. The CDR3 runs to 18 residues.

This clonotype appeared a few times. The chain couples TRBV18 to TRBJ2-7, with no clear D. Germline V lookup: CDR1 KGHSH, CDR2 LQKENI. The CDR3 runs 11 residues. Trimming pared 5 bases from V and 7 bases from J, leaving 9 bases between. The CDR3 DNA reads TGTGCCAGCTCAATGTCGGAGGAGCAGTACTTC. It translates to CASSMSEEQYF.

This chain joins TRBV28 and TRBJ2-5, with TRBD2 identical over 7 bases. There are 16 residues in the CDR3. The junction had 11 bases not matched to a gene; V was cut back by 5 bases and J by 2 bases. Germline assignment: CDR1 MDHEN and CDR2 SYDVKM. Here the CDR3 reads CASSPGGSGLQETQYF. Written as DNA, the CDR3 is TGTGCCAGCAGTCCCGGGGGTAGCGGGCTTCAAGAGACCCAGTACTTC.

The CDR3 DNA follows: TGTGCCAGCAGTTCGTGGTCACGGACGTACAATGAGCAGTTCTTC. Its translation is CASSSWSRTYNEQFF. The chain carries TRBV6-2 or TRBV6-3 and TRBJ2-1, with D hard to call. Germline lookup yields CDR1 MNHEY and CDR2 SVGEGT. CDR3 size: 15 residues. V was cut by 4 bases and J by 4 bases, with 14 bases left in between.

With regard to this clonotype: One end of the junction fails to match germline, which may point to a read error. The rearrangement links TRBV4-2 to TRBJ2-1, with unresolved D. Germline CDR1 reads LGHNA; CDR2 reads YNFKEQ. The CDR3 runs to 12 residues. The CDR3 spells CASSQDWDSPTF. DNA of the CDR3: TGTGCCAGCAGCCAAGACTGGGATTCCCCCACCTTC.

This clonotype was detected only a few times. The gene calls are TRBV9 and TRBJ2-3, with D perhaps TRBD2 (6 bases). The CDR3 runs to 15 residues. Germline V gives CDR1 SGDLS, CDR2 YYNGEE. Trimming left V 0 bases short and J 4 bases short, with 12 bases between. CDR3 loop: CASSVGGATSDTQYF. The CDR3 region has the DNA TGTGCCAGCAGCGTAGGCGGGGCGACCTCAGATACGCAGTATTTT.

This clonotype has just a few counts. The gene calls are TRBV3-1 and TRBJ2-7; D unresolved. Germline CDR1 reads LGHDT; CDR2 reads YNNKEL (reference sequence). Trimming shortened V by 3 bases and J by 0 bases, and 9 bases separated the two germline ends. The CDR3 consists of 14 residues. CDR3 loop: CASSQAPNSYEQYF. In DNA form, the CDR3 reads TGTGCCAGCAGCCAGGCCCCTAACTCCTACGAGCAGTACTTC.

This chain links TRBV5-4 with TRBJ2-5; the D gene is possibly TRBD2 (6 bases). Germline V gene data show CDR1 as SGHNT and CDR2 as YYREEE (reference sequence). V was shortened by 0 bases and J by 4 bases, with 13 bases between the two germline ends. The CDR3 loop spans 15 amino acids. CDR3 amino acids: CASSLAEGRGETQYF. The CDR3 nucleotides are TGTGCCAGCAGCTTGGCCGAGGGGCGGGGAGAGACCCAGTACTTC. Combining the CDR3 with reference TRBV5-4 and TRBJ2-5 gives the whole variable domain ETGVTQSPTHLIKTRGQQVTLRCSSQSGHNTVSWYQQALGQGPQFIFQYYREEENGRGNFPPRFSGLQFPNYSSELNVNALELDDSALYLCASSLAEGRGETQYFGPGTRLLVL.

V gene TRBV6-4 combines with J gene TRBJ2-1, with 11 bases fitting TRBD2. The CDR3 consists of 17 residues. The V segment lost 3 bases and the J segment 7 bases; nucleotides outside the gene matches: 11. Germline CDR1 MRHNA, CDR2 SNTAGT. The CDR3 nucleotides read TGTGCCAGCAGTGAGATGCAAGCTAGCGGGAGGACTAATGAGCAGTTCTTC. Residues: CASSEMQASGRTNEQFF.

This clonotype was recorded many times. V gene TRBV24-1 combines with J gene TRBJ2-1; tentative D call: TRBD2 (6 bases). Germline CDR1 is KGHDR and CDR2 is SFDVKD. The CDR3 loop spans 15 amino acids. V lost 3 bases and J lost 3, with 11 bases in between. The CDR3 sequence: CATSDGGNNYNEQFF. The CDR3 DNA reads TGTGCCACCAGTGATGGCGGGAATAACTACAATGAGCAGTTCTTC.

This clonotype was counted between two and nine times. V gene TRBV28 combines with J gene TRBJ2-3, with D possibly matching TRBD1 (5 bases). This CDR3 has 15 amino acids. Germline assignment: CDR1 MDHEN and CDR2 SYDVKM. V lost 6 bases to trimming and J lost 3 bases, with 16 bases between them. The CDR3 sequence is CASSPWGARTDTQYF. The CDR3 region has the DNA TGTGCCAGCAGCCCTTGGGGCGCGCGGACAGATACGCAGTATTTT.

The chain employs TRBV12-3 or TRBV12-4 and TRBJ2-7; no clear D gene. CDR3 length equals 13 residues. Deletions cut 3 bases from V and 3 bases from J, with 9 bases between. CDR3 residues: CASSLINNYEQYF. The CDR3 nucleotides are TGTGCCAGCAGTTTGATCAACAACTACGAGCAGTACTTC.

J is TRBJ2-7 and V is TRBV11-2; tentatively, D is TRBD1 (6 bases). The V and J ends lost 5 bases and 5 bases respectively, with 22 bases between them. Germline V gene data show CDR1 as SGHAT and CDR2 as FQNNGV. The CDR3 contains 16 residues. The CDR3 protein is CASSPRQALWGNEQYF. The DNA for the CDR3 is TGTGCCAGCAGCCCAAGACAGGCCCTATGGGGGAACGAGCAGTACTTC.

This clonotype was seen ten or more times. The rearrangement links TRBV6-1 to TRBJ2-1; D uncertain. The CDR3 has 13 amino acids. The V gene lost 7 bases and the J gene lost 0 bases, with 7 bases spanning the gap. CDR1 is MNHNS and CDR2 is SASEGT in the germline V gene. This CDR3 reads CASTGSSYNEQFF. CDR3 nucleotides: TGTGCCAGCACTGGGTCCTCCTACAATGAGCAGTTCTTC.